Listed below are T cell receptor beta chains from one sample, sequenced in a study of shared clonotypes between healthy human individuals. Data came from immunoSEQ multiplex PCR; TCRdb stores just in-frame clones and leaves some out. Here the sample spans around 2,100,000 clones, roughly 94% being singletons. Sequencing was carried out using naive CD8+ T cells sorted from blood. All receptors come from a young man in good health. Each CDR3 is given without its conserved first and last residue.

J,V,CDR3
TRBJ2-1,TRBV11-3,ASSPDGSSYNEQF
TRBJ2-2,TRBV29-1,SVPSPYGELF
TRBJ2-3,TRBV13,ASSLGAGTGDTDTQY
TRBJ2-1,TRBV7-9,ASSPGQGGYNEQF
TRBJ2-7,TRBV13,ASSSQDRIGVPY
TRBJ1-5,TRBV4-3,ASNSSWGQPQH
TRBJ1-1,TRBV7-9,ASWGEVNTEAF
TRBJ1-1,TRBV19,ASRGYSTEAF
TRBJ2-7,TRBV27,ASSPASGGGSYEQY
TRBJ1-5,TRBV6-1,ASITGGNQPQH
TRBJ1-4,TRBV7-9,ASSSIGEKLF
TRBJ1-2,TRBV10-3,AISESNTGTSSRLYGYT
TRBJ1-3,TRBV5-6,ASSFGNAGNTIY
TRBJ1-5,TRBV27,ASSWAGSVQPQH
TRBJ2-3,TRBV9,ASSPYSGLATDTQY
TRBJ2-7,TRBV27,ASSGTGGSYEQY
TRBJ2-3,TRBV9,ASSVGTGTDTQY
TRBJ2-5,TRBV9,ASSVDGSGGETQY
TRBJ2-2,TRBV27,ASSLSAGNTGELF
TRBJ2-7,TRBV7-2,ASSPTRTGPEQY
TRBJ2-1,TRBV10-2,ASSEGGVYNEQF
TRBJ2-7,TRBV5-5,ASSFRDRTYEQY
TRBJ2-1,TRBV4-3,ASRPDRSSYNEQF
TRBJ2-1,TRBV14,ASSPTWGNEQF
TRBJ1-1,TRBV27,ASSVNGGNTEAF
TRBJ2-7,TRBV9,ASSSWTTSAGEQY
TRBJ2-3,TRBV27,ASGWTLTDTQY
TRBJ1-2,TRBV9,ASGTGDNYGYT
TRBJ1-4,TRBV27,ASSLQGLNEKLF